This T cell receptor (beta chain) was sequenced during a study of identical twins. Notes on this clonotype: Its matching antigen is unknown.

TCRdb used MiXCR to reprocess the 5' RACE reads, holding one entry per CDR3 protein. The table includes approximately 250,000 distinct CDR3 sequences, 6.5% detected once. Study results and caveats: With monozygotic twins, out-of-frame TCR alpha sharing exceeded what models estimated. With abundant cord blood beta clonotypes, insertions were fewer; memory repertoires showed no such pattern.

Trimming pared 4 bases from V and 0 bases from J, leaving 10 bases between. The CDR3 consists of 15 residues. Germline-derived CDR1 and CDR2 are SEHNR and FQNEAQ (reference sequence). The same sample was also studied in work on T cells expressing NK-cell markers. That source reports: Five or six donors carried dominant NKG2C+ clonotypes that made up roughly 1.0-7.0% of their CD8+ T cells. The same clonotypes also predominated in the CD3+CD56-NKG2C+ fraction of a handful of donors.

The sample consisted of CD8+ T cells sorted from blood. This sequence originates from a woman under 30 in good health. The chain recombines TRBV7-9 with TRBJ1-5; D may be TRBD1 (5 bases). The CDR3 region is CASSSTADSNQPQHF. The CDR3 DNA reads TGTGCCAGCAGCTCGACAGCCGATAGCAATCAGCCCCAGCATTTT. The full variable domain, with the rest looked up from reference TRBV7-9 and TRBJ1-5, is DTGVSQNPRHKITKRGQNVTFRCDPISEHNRLYWYRQTLGQGPEFLTYFQNEAQLEKSRLLSDRFSAERPKGSFSTLEIQRTEQGDSAMYLCASSSTADSNQPQHFGDGTRLSIL.